A single sample is the source of the 25 T cell receptor beta chains below, sequenced in a study of regulatory T cells in long-lasting Graves disease. Combining iRepertoire HTBI primers with Arm-PCR of CDR3 regions, the authors built TCR beta libraries. TCRdb re-called the multiplex PCR reads through MiXCR, storing one row per CDR3 protein. In the table there are a few hundred thousand distinct CDR3 sequences, around an eighth of which are singletons. As to time point: newly diagnosed GD, antithyroid drugs for less than 3 months. Scientists built the TCR library using RNA that was extracted from PBMCs. These sequences were also reported in another study, on T cells in Graves' hyperthyroidism and ophthalmopathy.

This specimen was peripheral blood mononuclear cells (PBMCs), taken at new diagnosis, from a patient treated with antithyroid drugs. These TCRs come from a man aged 25 to 40 with Graves disease.

In its sample, this clonotype was seen many times. In DNA, the CDR3 is TGCAGTGCTAGAGCTAGCGGAGGCTACAATGAGCAGTTCTTC. Its protein is CSARASGGYNEQFF. The chain links TRBV20-1 to TRBJ2-1; TRBD2 matches 7 bases. With 1 base clipped from V and 3 bases from J, the junction kept 3 bases outside the gene matches. Per germline, CDR1 DFQATT and CDR2 SNEGSKA (reference sequence). The length of the CDR3 is 14 residues.

This clonotype has ten or more counts. V usage is TRBV29-1 and J usage is TRBJ2-7; TRBD1 is a possible D gene (7 bases). Deletions cut 6 bases from V and 3 bases from J, with 18 bases between. The CDR3 runs 14 residues. The germline V gene encodes CDR1 SQVTM and CDR2 ANQGSEA. In nucleotides, the CDR3 is TGCAGCGTGATTCCGCGGGACAGAAACTACGAGCAGTACTTC. Its protein is CSVIPRDRNYEQYF.

This clonotype came up many times. J is TRBJ1-2 and V is TRBV7-9, with 7 bases aligning to TRBD1. Trimming at V came to 5 bases and at J to 4 bases, leaving 1 base not matched to a gene. The CDR3 has 12 residues. Germline CDR1 SEHNR, CDR2 FQNEAQ (reference sequence). CDR3 region: CASSGTAYGYTF. Here the CDR3 DNA reads TGTGCCAGCAGCGGGACAGCCTATGGCTACACCTTC.

The table lists this clonotype with many counts. The chain links TRBV12-5 to TRBJ1-5; 7 positions match TRBD1. V gave up 5 bases and J gave up 0 bases; unmatched junction bases: 7. CDR1 and CDR2 (germline): LGHNT, FRNRAP. CDR3 length equals 16 residues. CDR3 in amino acids: CASGRGTVYSNQPQHF. CDR3 coding DNA: TGTGCTAGTGGTAGGGGGACAGTCTATAGCAATCAGCCCCAGCATTTT.

This clonotype was found many times. The chain recombines TRBV19 with TRBJ1-1; TRBD1 matches 7 bases. CDR1 and CDR2 (germline): LNHDA, SQIVND (reference sequence). The CDR3 length is 15 residues. V lost 5 bases to trimming and J lost 7 bases; unmatched junction nucleotides: 13. As DNA, the CDR3 is TGTGCCAGTAGTGAGGCTCCCGGGACAGCGGATGAAGCTTTCTTT. As protein: CASSEAPGTADEAFF.

The table lists this clonotype with many counts. The chain is built from TRBV27 and TRBJ2-5; no clear D. The CDR3 has 13 amino acids. CDR1 is MNHEY and CDR2 is SMNVEV in the germline V gene (reference sequence). Trimming shortened V by 5 bases and J by 4 bases, and 11 bases separated the two germline ends. The CDR3 here is CASSHPTRETQYF. CDR3 bases: TGTGCCAGCAGTCACCCTACTCGAGAGACCCAGTACTTC.

At least ten counts were recorded for this clonotype. V usage is TRBV2 and J usage is TRBJ1-4; perhaps TRBD1 as D (6 bases). CDR3 length equals 13 residues. Per the germline V gene, CDR1 is SNHLY and CDR2 is FYNNEI. The V gene lost 4 bases and the J gene lost 4 bases, with 7 bases spanning the gap. CDR3 sequence reads: CASSGGRNEKLFF. The CDR3, as DNA: TGTGCCAGCAGTGGGGGGCGTAATGAAAAACTGTTTTTT.

This clonotype has a count of ten or more. The J gene is TRBJ2-1, the V gene TRBV7-9; TRBD2 agrees at 10 bases. Trimming at V came to 2 bases and at J to 0 bases, leaving 4 bases not matched to a gene. CDR1 and CDR2 (germline): SEHNR, FQNEAQ (reference sequence). There are 17 residues in the CDR3. DNA of the CDR3: TGTGCCAGCAGCTTACTGCCTAGCGGGGGCTCCTACAATGAGCAGTTCTTC. As protein: CASSLLPSGGSYNEQFF.

This clonotype appeared many times. The chain combines TRBV7-9 with TRBJ2-1, with 7 nucleotides matching TRBD2. This CDR3 is built from 14 residues. With 5 bases clipped from V and 9 bases from J, the junction kept 10 bases outside the gene matches. Germline CDR1 is SEHNR and CDR2 is FQNEAQ (reference sequence). CDR3 coding DNA: TGTGCCAGCAGCCTTTACCGGGCGGGAGTTGAGCAGTTCTTC. The encoded protein is CASSLYRAGVEQFF.

A few counts support this clonotype. The J gene is TRBJ2-7, the V gene TRBV6-5; tentatively, D is TRBD2 (6 bases). V gave up 0 bases and J gave up 3 bases, with 6 bases separating them. In germline, CDR1 is MNHEY, CDR2 SVGAGI. This CDR3 has 13 residues. CDR3 bases: TGTGCCAGCAGTTACTCGGAGGGCTACGAGCAGTACTTC. This codes for CASSYSEGYEQYF.

This clonotype was seen at least ten times. This chain connects TRBV12-3 or TRBV12-4 to TRBJ2-5; D is possibly TRBD1 or TRBD2 (5 bases each). The CDR3 contains 13 residues. V was clipped by 7 bases and J by 4 bases, with 13 bases between them. The CDR3 region has the DNA TGTGCCAGCACTCAAATTGGGGGAGAGACCCAGTACTTC. Translation gives CASTQIGGETQYF.

This clonotype was detected ten times or more. The rearrangement joins TRBV27 to TRBJ1-1; D possibly corresponds to TRBD1 (5 bases). The V end was cut by 0 bases, the J end by 3 bases, with 11 bases between. The length of the CDR3 is 15 residues. In germline, CDR1 is MNHEY, CDR2 SMNVEV (reference sequence). CDR3 DNA: TGTGCCAGCAGTTTATCGCCAGGGAGGGACACTGAAGCTTTCTTT. Its protein is CASSLSPGRDTEAFF.

The table lists this clonotype with a few counts. The gene calls are TRBV7-9 and TRBJ2-3; D call uncertain. Germline-derived CDR1 and CDR2 are SEHNR and FQNEAQ (reference sequence). The CDR3 loop spans 13 amino acids. The V end lost 6 bases, the J end lost 7 bases, and 14 bases lay between the germline ends. The CDR3 protein is CASRNDGVHTQYF. The DNA of the CDR3 is TGTGCCAGCAGAAACGACGGAGTTCATACGCAGTATTTT.

There are a few counts of this clonotype. The chain recombines TRBV6-1 with TRBJ2-3, with 12 bases lining up with TRBD2. The CDR3 is made up of 15 amino acids. J lost 5 bases, V lost 6 bases, and 6 bases had no gene match. Per the germline V gene, CDR1 is MNHNS and CDR2 is SASEGT. The CDR3 loop reads CASSPGLAGIDTQYF. The DNA of the CDR3 is TGTGCCAGCAGCCCAGGACTAGCGGGAATAGATACGCAGTATTTT.

J is TRBJ1-5 and V is TRBV18; D ambiguous. The V gene's germline CDR1 is KGHSH and CDR2 LQKENI. V was cut by 2 bases and J by 0 bases, with 8 bases left in between. The CDR3 covers 15 residues. DNA for the CDR3: TGTGCCAGCTCACCAGGGTACGTTAGCAATCAGCCCCAGCATTTT. Translation gives CASSPGYVSNQPQHF.

This clonotype was found many times. Written as DNA, the CDR3 is TGTGCCTGGCAATACTATGGCTACACCTTC. Protein: CAWQYYGYTF. The chain is built from TRBV30 and TRBJ1-2; D remains unclear. Germline V lookup: CDR1 GTSNPN, CDR2 SVGIG (reference sequence). This CDR3 region has 10 residues. Between the trimmed V and J ends, which lost 5 bases and 3 bases, there was a span of 4 bases.

Turning to this clonotype: This probably arose from a read error, given a far larger clone one base away. The V and J genes are TRBV12-3 or TRBV12-4 and TRBJ2-1; D not certain. V was clipped by 5 bases and J by 10 bases, with 18 bases between them. CDR3 length: 14 residues. CDR3 nucleotide sequence: TGTGCCAGCAGTCCCAGCAGCAGAGTATACGAGCAGTTCTTC. Translating gives CASSPSSRVYEQFF.

V and J are TRBV5-1 and TRBJ1-3; perhaps TRBD1 as D (5 bases). V was clipped by 3 bases and J by 0 bases, with 10 bases between them. Germline V CDR1 and CDR2: SGHRS, YFSETQ. The CDR3 loop spans 15 amino acids. The DNA of the CDR3 is TGCGCCAGCAGCTCTGACAGCCGCTCTGGAAACACCATATATTTT. Protein sequence: CASSSDSRSGNTIYF.

This clonotype showed up just a few times. This rearrangement joins TRBV27 to TRBJ1-5; D ambiguous. The germline V and J ends were trimmed by 1 base and 6 bases, with 7 bases remaining between them. The CDR3 is 13 residues long. CDR1 is MNHEY and CDR2 is SMNVEV in the germline V gene (reference sequence). CDR3 sequence reads: CASSLWATQPQHF. The CDR3 nucleotides are TGTGCCAGCAGTTTATGGGCGACTCAGCCCCAGCATTTT.

This clonotype was seen ten or more times. The chain recombines TRBV30 with TRBJ1-1; no reliable D call. Trimming pared 5 bases from V and 1 base from J, leaving 2 bases between. This CDR3 is built from 10 residues. CDR1 and CDR2 (germline): GTSNPN, SVGIG (reference sequence). CDR3 protein: CAWSNTEAFF. The CDR3 nucleotides are TGTGCCTGGTCGAACACTGAAGCTTTCTTT.

This clonotype occurred a few times. The J gene is TRBJ2-1, the V gene TRBV5-1, with D hard to call. The end of the DNA aligns better with TRBJ2-5, so the J call may be wrong. The germline V gene has CDR1 SGHRS and CDR2 YFSETQ. The CDR3 loop spans 14 amino acids. As DNA, the CDR3 is TGCGCCAGCAGCTTGGTAGCAGAACAAGAGACCCAGTACTTC. Protein sequence: CASSLVAEQETQYF.

CDR3 in DNA: TGTGCCATCAGTGATTCCGCCACACATCTGAACTATGGCTACACCTTC. This sequence encodes CAISDSATHLNYGYTF. The gene calls are TRBV10-3 and TRBJ1-2; no clear D. The CDR3 has 16 residues. Trimming shortened V by 3 bases and J by 2 bases, and 16 bases separated the two germline ends. Germline assignment: CDR1 ENHRY and CDR2 SYGVKD.

This clonotype was found many times. The chain employs TRBV7-2 and TRBJ2-5, with D unclear. There are 15 residues in the CDR3. The ends were cut back, 3 bases at V and 5 bases at J, with 16 bases in the middle. Germline lookup yields CDR1 SGHTA and CDR2 FQGNSA. The CDR3 nucleotides are TGTGCCAGCAGCTTTAGTGCGCCCGACTGGGAGACCCAGTACTTC. This codes for CASSFSAPDWETQYF.

This clonotype showed up many times. The V call is TRBV20-1, the J call TRBJ2-5; D not resolved. Germline V gives CDR1 DFQATT, CDR2 SNEGSKA (reference sequence). CDR3 length: 10 residues. The V and J ends lost 3 bases and 5 bases respectively, with 4 bases between them. The CDR3 nucleotides read TGCAGTGCTAGGGTGGAGACCCAGTACTTC. Protein sequence: CSARVETQYF.

This clonotype was seen ten or more times. The V gene is TRBV6-1, the J gene TRBJ2-2; tentative D call: TRBD2 (5 bases). The V end lost 9 bases, the J end lost 6 bases, and 14 bases lay between the germline ends. This CDR3 is 13 amino acids long. Per germline, CDR1 MNHNS and CDR2 SASEGT. CDR3: CASRPGSAGELFF. Written as DNA, the CDR3 is TGTGCCAGTCGCCCGGGGTCCGCCGGGGAGCTGTTTTTT.